The present T cell receptor beta chain was sequenced within a study of blood T cell repertoires in COVID-19. Study in general: Samples taken during acute and convalescent COVID-19 were collected in the United States, Italy and Spain. T cells, B-cell-depleted T cells, or PBMCs supplied cDNA or gDNA.

Original data processing: Scientists estimated how many nucleated cells there were by amplifying reference gene primers. Assay used: immunoSEQ multiplex PCR; TCRdb lists only in-frame clones, some missing. The DNA was the basis for D and trimming; V, J and clone size are from that table. Among tens of thousands of clones, roughly 71% were seen once, and the ten largest hold around 30%. The CDR3 sequence is 16 residues long. Germline CDR1 is SGHTS and CDR2 is YDEGEE. Trimming shortened V by 0 bases and J by 2 bases, and 12 bases separated the two germline ends. This receptor was obtained from a human donor in a cohort sampled during active COVID-19. The sequencing input was peripheral blood. The chain combines TRBV5-8 with TRBJ1-3; D gene unclear. In nucleotides, the CDR3 is TGTGCCAGCAGCTTGGGTTTCCTGGGAGCTGGAAACACCATATATTTT. Translated, it gives CASSLGFLGAGNTIYF.